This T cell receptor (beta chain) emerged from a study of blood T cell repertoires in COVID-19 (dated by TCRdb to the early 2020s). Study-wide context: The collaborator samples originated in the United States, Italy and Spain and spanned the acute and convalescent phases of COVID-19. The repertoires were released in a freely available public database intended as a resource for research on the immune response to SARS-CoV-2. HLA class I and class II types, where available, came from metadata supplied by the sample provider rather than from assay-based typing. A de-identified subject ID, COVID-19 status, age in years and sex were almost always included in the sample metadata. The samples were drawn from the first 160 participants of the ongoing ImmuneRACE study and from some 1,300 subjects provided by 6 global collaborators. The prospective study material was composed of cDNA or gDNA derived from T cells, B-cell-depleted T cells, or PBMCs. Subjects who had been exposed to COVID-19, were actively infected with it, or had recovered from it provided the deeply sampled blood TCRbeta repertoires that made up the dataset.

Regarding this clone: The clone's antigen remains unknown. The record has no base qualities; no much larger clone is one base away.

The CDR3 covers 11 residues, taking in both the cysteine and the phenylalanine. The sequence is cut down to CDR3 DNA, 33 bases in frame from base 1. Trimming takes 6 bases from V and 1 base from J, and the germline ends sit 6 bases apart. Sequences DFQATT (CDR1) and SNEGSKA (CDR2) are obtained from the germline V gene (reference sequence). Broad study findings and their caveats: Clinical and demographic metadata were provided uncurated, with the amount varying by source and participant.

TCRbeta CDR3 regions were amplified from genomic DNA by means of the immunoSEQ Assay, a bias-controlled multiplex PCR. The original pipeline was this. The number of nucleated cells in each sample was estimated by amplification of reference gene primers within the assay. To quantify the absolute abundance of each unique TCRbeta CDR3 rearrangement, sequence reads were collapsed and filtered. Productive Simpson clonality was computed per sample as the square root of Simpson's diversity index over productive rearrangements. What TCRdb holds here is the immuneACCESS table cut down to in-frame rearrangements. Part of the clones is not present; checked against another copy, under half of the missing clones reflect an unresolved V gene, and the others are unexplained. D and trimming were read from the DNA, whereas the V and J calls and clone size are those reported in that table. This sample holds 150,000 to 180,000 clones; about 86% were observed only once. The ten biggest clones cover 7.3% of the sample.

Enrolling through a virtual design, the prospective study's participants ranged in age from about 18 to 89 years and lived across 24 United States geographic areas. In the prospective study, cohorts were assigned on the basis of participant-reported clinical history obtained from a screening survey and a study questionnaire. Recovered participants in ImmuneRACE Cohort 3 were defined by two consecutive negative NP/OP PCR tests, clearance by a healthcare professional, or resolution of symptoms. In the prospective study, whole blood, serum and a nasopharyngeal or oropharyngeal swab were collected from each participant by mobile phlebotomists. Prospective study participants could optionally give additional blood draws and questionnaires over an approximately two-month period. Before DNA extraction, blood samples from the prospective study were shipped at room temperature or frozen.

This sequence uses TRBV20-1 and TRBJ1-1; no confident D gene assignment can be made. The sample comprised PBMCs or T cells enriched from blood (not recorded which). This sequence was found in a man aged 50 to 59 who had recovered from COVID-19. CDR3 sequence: CSAFRNTEAFF. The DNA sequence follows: TGCAGTGCCTTCCGGAACACTGAAGCTTTCTTT.